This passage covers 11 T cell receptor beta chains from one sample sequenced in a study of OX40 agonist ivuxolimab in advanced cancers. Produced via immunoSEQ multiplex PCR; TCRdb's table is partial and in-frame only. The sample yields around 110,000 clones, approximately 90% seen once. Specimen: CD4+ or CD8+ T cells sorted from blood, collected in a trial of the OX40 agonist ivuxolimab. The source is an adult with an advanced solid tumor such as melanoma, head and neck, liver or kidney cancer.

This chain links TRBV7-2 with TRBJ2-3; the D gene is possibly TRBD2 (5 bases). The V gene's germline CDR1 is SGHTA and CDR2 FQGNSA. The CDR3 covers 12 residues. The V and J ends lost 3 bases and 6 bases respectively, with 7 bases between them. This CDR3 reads CASSFGEDTQYF. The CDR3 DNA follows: TGTGCCAGCAGCTTCGGGGAGGATACGCAGTATTTT.

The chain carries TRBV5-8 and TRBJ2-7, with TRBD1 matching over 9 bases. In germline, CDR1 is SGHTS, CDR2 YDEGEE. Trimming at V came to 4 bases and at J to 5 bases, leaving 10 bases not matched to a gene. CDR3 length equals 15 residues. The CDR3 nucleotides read TGTGCCAGCAGCACAAACAGGGGGCTCTGGGACGAGCAGTACTTC. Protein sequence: CASSTNRGLWDEQYF.

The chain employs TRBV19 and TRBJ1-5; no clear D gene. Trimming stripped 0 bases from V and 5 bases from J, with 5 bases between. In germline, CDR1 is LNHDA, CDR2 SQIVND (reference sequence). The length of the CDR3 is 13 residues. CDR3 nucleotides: TGTGCCAGTAGTATAGAAAGGGATCAGCCCCAGCATTTT. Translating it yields CASSIERDQPQHF. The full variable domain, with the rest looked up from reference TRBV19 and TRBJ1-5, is DGGITQSPKYLFRKEGQNVTLSCEQNLNHDAMYWYRQDPGQGLRLIYYSQIVNDFQKGDIAEGYSVSREKKESFPLTVTSAQKNPTAFYLCASSIERDQPQHFGDGTRLSIL.

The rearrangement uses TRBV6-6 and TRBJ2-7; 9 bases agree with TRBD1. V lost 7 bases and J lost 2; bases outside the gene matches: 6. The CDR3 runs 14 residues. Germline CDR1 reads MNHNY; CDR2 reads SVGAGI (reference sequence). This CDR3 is CASIGGQGAYEQYF. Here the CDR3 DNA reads TGTGCCAGCATTGGGGGACAGGGAGCCTACGAGCAGTACTTC.

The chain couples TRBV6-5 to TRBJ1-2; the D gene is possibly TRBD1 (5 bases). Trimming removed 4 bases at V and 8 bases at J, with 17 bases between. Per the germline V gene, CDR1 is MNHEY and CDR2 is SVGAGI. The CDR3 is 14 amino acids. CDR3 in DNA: TGTGCCAGCAGTTCCAGGGTCCTATCAACAGGCTACACCTTC. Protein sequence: CASSSRVLSTGYTF.

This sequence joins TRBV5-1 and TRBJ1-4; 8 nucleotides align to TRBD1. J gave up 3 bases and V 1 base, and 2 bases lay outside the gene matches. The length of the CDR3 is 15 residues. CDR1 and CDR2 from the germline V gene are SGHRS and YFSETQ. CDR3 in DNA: TGCGCCAGCAGCTTGTGGGGACAGGCTAATGAAAAACTGTTTTTT. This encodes CASSLWGQANEKLFF.

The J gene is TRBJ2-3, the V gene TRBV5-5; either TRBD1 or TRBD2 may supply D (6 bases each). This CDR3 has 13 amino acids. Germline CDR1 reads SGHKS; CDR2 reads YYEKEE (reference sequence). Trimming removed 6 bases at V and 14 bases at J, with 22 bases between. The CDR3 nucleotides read TGTGCCAGCAAGGGGGTCTCGGGGGTGCCGCCGTATTTT. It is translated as CASKGVSGVPPYF. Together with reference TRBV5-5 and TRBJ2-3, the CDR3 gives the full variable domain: DAGVTQSPTHLIKTRGQQVTLRCSPISGHKSVSWYQQVLGQGPQFIFQYYEKEERGRGNFPDRFSARQFPNYSSELNVNALLLGDSALYLCASKGVSGVPPYFGPGTRLTVL.

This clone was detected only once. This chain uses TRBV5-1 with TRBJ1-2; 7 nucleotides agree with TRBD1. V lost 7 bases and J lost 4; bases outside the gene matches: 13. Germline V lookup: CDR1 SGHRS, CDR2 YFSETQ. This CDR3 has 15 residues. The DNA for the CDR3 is TGCGCCAGCCCAGGCGACAGGGAGGCCGGCTATGGCTACACCTTC. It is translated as CASPGDREAGYGYTF.

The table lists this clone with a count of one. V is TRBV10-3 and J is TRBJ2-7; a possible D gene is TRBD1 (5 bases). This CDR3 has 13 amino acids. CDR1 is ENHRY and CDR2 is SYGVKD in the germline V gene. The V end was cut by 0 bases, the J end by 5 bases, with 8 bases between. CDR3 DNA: TGTGCCATCAGTGAGTCGTCAGGGAACGAGCAGTACTTC. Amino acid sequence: CAISESSGNEQYF.

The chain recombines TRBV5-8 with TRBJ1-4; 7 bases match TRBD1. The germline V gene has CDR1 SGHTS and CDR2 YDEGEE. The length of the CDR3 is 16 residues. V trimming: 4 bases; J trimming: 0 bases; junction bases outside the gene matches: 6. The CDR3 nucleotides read TGTGCCAGCAGCCGAGGACAGGCGGCAACTAATGAAAAACTGTTTTTT. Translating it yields CASSRGQAATNEKLFF.

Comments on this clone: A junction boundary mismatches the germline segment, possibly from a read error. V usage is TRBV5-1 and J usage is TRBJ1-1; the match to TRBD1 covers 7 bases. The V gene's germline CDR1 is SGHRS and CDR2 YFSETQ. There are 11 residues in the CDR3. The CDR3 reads CASSLPGTAIF. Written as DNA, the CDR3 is TGCGCCAGCAGTCTTCCCGGGACAGCCATTTTT. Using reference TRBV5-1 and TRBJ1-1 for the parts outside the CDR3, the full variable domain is KAGVTQTPRYLIKTRGQQVTLSCSPISGHRSVSWYQQTPGQGLQFLFEYFSETQRNKGNFPGRFSGRQFSNSRSEMNVSTLELGDSALYLCASSLPGTAIFGQGTRLTVV.